The following is a T cell receptor (beta chain) sequence with its context. Between the trimmed V and J ends, which lost 8 bases and 5 bases, there was a span of 6 bases. This CDR3 comprises 10 residues. Per the germline V gene, CDR1 is SNHLY and CDR2 is FYNNEI. The data were obtained in a study of CD8 T cells in ankylosing spondylitis. From the 5' RACE reads, TCRdb called clonotypes with MiXCR, one entry per CDR3 protein. This table has a few hundred thousand distinct CDR3 sequences, roughly 20% appearing once. The TCR was taken from a female donor with ankylosing spondylitis or in good health (not recorded which). V is TRBV2 and J is TRBJ2-5; D unresolved. The source material was blood, either unsorted or a sorted T cell fraction (not recorded which). CDR3 region: CASEWETQYF. In DNA form, the CDR3 reads TGTGCCAGCGAATGGGAGACCCAGTACTTC.